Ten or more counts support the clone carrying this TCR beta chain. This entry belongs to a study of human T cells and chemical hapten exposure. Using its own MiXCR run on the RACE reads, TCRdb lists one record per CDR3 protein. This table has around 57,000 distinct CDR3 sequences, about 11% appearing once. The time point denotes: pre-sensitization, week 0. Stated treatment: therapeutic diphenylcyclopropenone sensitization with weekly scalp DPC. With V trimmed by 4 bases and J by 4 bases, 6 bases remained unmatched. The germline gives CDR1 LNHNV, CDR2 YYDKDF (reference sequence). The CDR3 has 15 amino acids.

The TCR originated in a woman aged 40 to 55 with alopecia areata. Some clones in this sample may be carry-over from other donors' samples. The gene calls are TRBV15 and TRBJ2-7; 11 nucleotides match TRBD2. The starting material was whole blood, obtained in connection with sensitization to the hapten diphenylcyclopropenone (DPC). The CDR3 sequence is CATSKIAGGPYEQYF. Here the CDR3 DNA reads TGTGCCACCAGCAAGATAGCGGGAGGGCCTTACGAGCAGTACTTC.